This T cell receptor beta chain appears in the sequencing data of a study of T-cell memory formation after mild COVID-19. For the study at large: TCR clusters were largely donor specific.

V lost 5 bases to trimming and J lost 0 bases; unmatched junction nucleotides: 9. CDR3 length equals 17 residues. This clonotype was detected ten times or more. The antigen is not known. Regarding the study as a whole: Prior to infection, memory already included some responding clones, suggesting cross-reactive memory joined. CD4+ clones that contracted lay mainly in CM and EM; CD8+ ones lay in EMRA.

TCRdb re-called the 5' RACE reads through MiXCR, storing one row per CDR3 protein. The data show more than 120,000 distinct CDR3 sequences, under 7% seen once. Sequenced sample: PBMCs or a T cell subset sorted from them (not recorded which). The chain joins TRBV12-3 or TRBV12-4 to TRBJ2-1; 8 bases map to TRBD1. This clonotype was sampled from an adult woman who had mild COVID-19 (a few samples of this study predate the infection). Cell type and time point are not known. The chain's CDR3 is CASSRRGQGISYNEQFF. The CDR3, as DNA: TGTGCCAGCAGTCGACGAGGACAGGGTATCTCCTACAATGAGCAGTTCTTC.